What follows are 23 T cell receptor beta chains derived from one specimen sequenced in a study of siplizumab effects on memory and regulatory T cells. Using immunoSEQ multiplex PCR, the repertoire was profiled, and TCRdb retains in-frame clones only, with some absent. The table includes about 100,000 clones, more than 90% detected once. Source material: CD4+ T cells sorted from blood. The source is a human donor in good health.

The V gene is TRBV2, the J gene TRBJ1-5, with D hard to call. CDR3 length: 15 amino acids. Trimming pared 4 bases from V and 5 bases from J, leaving 15 bases between. Germline V lookup: CDR1 SNHLY, CDR2 FYNNEI. The CDR3 sequence is CASSGVSGVYQPQHF. The CDR3 DNA reads TGTGCCAGCAGTGGAGTATCCGGGGTTTATCAGCCCCAGCATTTT.

This clone appeared a few times. V and J are TRBV19 and TRBJ1-5; D may be TRBD1 (5 bases). The germline V gene encodes CDR1 LNHDA and CDR2 SQIVND (reference sequence). Trimming stripped 3 bases from V and 6 bases from J, with 12 bases between. The CDR3 covers 14 residues. In DNA form, the CDR3 reads TGTGCCAGTAGTATGGGGGTCGCGGGTCAGCCCCAGCATTTT. Amino acid sequence: CASSMGVAGQPQHF.

The chain carries TRBV7-2 and TRBJ2-3; 7 nucleotides agree with TRBD1. CDR1 SGHTA and CDR2 FQGNSA come from the germline V gene. V was pared by 1 base and J by 10 bases, with 2 bases of the junction left unmatched. This CDR3 spans 12 amino acids. CDR3 sequence: CASSLDQGAQYF. The CDR3 region has the DNA TGTGCCAGCAGCTTAGACCAGGGGGCGCAGTATTTT.

V usage is TRBV9 and J usage is TRBJ1-1, with 7 nucleotides matching TRBD1. The CDR3 contains 15 residues. With 6 bases clipped from V and 4 bases from J, the junction kept 12 bases outside the gene matches. Germline V CDR1 and CDR2: SGDLS, YYNGEE. The CDR3 loop reads CASTPSGQQITEAFF. The CDR3 coding sequence is TGTGCCAGCACCCCCTCGGGACAGCAGATCACTGAAGCTTTCTTT.

The gene calls are TRBV11-2 and TRBJ2-5; TRBD2 agrees at 13 bases. Germline CDR1 SGHAT, CDR2 FQNNGV. Trimming removed 4 bases from V and 5 bases from J; junction bases left unmatched: 7. This CDR3 spans 16 amino acids. The CDR3 protein is CASSYGLAGVQETQYF. CDR3 sequence (DNA): TGTGCCAGCAGCTATGGACTAGCGGGGGTTCAGGAGACCCAGTACTTC. The whole variable domain, filled in from reference TRBV11-2 and TRBJ2-5, reads EAGVAQSPRYKIIEKRQSVAFWCNPISGHATLYWYQQILGQGPKLLIQFQNNGVVDDSQLPKDRFSAERLKGVDSTLKIQPAKLEDSAVYLCASSYGLAGVQETQYFGPGTRLLVL.

The chain joins TRBV9 to TRBJ2-1; D could derive from TRBD1 or TRBD2 (5 bases each). V was pared by 2 bases and J by 13 bases, with 19 bases between. Germline CDR1 SGDLS, CDR2 YYNGEE. The CDR3 length is 14 residues. This CDR3 is CASSVEPGTLRQFF. DNA of the CDR3: TGTGCCAGCAGCGTCGAACCCGGGACCCTAAGACAGTTCTTC.

The CDR3 coding sequence is TGTGCCATCAGTGAGTCGGGCCAGGGAGTTTCACCCCTCCACTTT. This sequence encodes CAISESGQGVSPLHF. V is TRBV10-3 and J is TRBJ1-6; maybe TRBD1 (5 bases). Germline V gene lookup returns CDR1 ENHRY and CDR2 SYGVKD. The CDR3 length is 15 residues. Trimming removed 0 bases at V and 9 bases at J, with 12 bases between.

This chain uses TRBV2 with TRBJ2-1; 7 nucleotides align to TRBD1. V shed 6 bases and J 5 bases; nucleotides not matched to a gene: 13. CDR1 and CDR2 from the germline V gene are SNHLY and FYNNEI. The CDR3 runs to 16 residues. CDR3 DNA: TGTGCCAGCAGCTCCCGAGGGACAGAGATAAACAATGAGCAGTTCTTC. It specifies CASSSRGTEINNEQFF.

The chain is built from TRBV6-5 and TRBJ1-1; 7 bases map to TRBD1. Losses at the gene ends were 2 bases for V and 1 base for J; bases not matched to a gene: 4. Germline lookup yields CDR1 MNHEY and CDR2 SVGAGI. The CDR3 extends over 15 amino acids. The CDR3 DNA follows: TGTGCCAGCAGTTACACCGCAGGGGGGAACACTGAAGCTTTCTTT. Protein product: CASSYTAGGNTEAFF.

The gene calls are TRBV5-6 and TRBJ2-7; no reliable D call. CDR3 length equals 15 residues. Between the trimmed V and J ends, which lost 4 bases and 4 bases, there was a span of 18 bases. Germline V CDR1 and CDR2: SGHDT, YYEEEE. CDR3 residues: CASSPVAVSPYEQYF. The CDR3 DNA is TGTGCCAGCAGCCCCGTAGCTGTTTCTCCGTACGAGCAGTACTTC.

The V and J genes are TRBV2 and TRBJ2-5; D is uncertain. Looked up from germline, CDR1 is SNHLY and CDR2 is FYNNEI. The CDR3 consists of 13 residues. The germline V and J ends were trimmed by 1 base and 12 bases, with 15 bases remaining between them. The CDR3 nucleotides are TGTGCCAGCAGTGAAGTGGTTCCGGCCGCCGAGTACTTC. Protein: CASSEVVPAAEYF. The full variable domain, its missing parts supplied by reference TRBV2 and TRBJ2-5, is EPEVTQTPSHQVTQMGQEVILRCVPISNHLYFYWYRQILGQKVEFLVSFYNNEISEKSEIFDDQFSVERPDGSNFTLKIRSTKLEDSAMYFCASSEVVPAAEYFGPGTRLLVL.

The rearrangement joins TRBV5-1 to TRBJ1-2; D remains unclear. The CDR3 is made up of 14 amino acids. Trimming took off 4 bases at V and 7 bases at J, with 17 bases between the two ends. Germline CDR1 is SGHRS and CDR2 is YFSETQ. CDR3 in amino acids: CASSVPDGGLGYTF. The DNA of the CDR3 is TGCGCCAGCAGCGTGCCGGACGGAGGTCTTGGCTACACCTTC.

The V gene is TRBV30, the J gene TRBJ1-1, with D possibly being TRBD1 (5 bases). Trimming shortened V by 2 bases and J by 3 bases, and 13 bases separated the two germline ends. The germline V gene has CDR1 GTSNPN and CDR2 SVGIG (reference sequence). The CDR3 has 14 amino acids. DNA for the CDR3: TGTGCCTGGAGTCTCGGGGGGAAGGACACTGAAGCTTTCTTT. It translates to CAWSLGGKDTEAFF.

The V gene is TRBV11-2, the J gene TRBJ2-3, with 8 positions matching TRBD2. Germline loops: CDR1 SGHAT, CDR2 FQNNGV. J was trimmed by 6 bases and V by 3 bases; bases with no gene match: 5. The CDR3 contains 14 residues. Here the CDR3 DNA reads TGTGCCAGCAGCTTCCGACGGGAGGGGGATACGCAGTATTTT. Residues: CASSFRREGDTQYF.

This chain links TRBV28 with TRBJ2-1, with 15 bases aligning to TRBD2. CDR1 MDHEN and CDR2 SYDVKM come from the germline V gene. J lost 4 bases, V lost 5 bases, and 6 bases had no gene match. The CDR3 consists of 17 residues. CDR3: CASSGRGTSGGYNEQFF. The CDR3 DNA reads as TGTGCCAGCAGTGGCAGAGGGACTAGCGGGGGGTACAATGAGCAGTTCTTC.

J is TRBJ1-2 and V is TRBV6-1, with D uncertain. Per germline, CDR1 MNHNS and CDR2 SASEGT. The CDR3 totals 13 residues. Trimming shortened V by 4 bases and J by 0 bases, and 6 bases separated the two germline ends. The DNA of the CDR3 is TGTGCCAGCAGTGGGCAGGCTAACTATGGCTACACCTTC. It specifies CASSGQANYGYTF.

This clone occurred once. V gene TRBV6-5 combines with J gene TRBJ2-7; 9 bases are a match to TRBD2. The germline CDR1 and CDR2 sequences are MNHEY and SVGAGI. The CDR3 is 15 residues long. The J segment lost 6 bases and the V segment lost 6 bases, leaving 12 bases of the junction unmatched. The CDR3 reads CASRPSISGGFEQYF. CDR3 DNA: TGTGCCAGCAGACCTTCGATTAGCGGGGGATTCGAGCAGTACTTC.

This clone was recorded only once. The J gene is TRBJ2-5, the V gene TRBV5-1; TRBD2 aligns across 10 bases. The CDR3 spans 15 residues. The V segment lost 3 bases and the J segment 1 base; nucleotides outside the gene matches: 3. The V gene's germline CDR1 is SGHRS and CDR2 YFSETQ. The CDR3 loop is CASSSSGGLQETQYF. For the CDR3, the DNA is TGCGCCAGCAGCTCTAGCGGGGGACTCCAAGAGACCCAGTACTTC.

This chain uses TRBV19 with TRBJ1-4, with D hard to call. This CDR3 spans 15 amino acids. Germline lookup yields CDR1 LNHDA and CDR2 SQIVND (reference sequence). The V end lost 4 bases, the J end lost 0 bases, and 9 bases lay between the germline ends. The CDR3 sequence is CASSRGPATNEKLFF. Here the CDR3 DNA reads TGTGCCAGTAGTAGAGGGCCGGCAACTAATGAAAAACTGTTTTTT.

The V gene is TRBV18, the J gene TRBJ1-1; D perhaps matches TRBD1 (6 bases). The CDR3 covers 14 residues. Per the germline V gene, CDR1 is KGHSH and CDR2 is LQKENI. The V and J ends lost 0 bases and 7 bases respectively, with 12 bases between them. In nucleotides, the CDR3 is TGTGCCAGCTCACCACCGGGGGCTAAGGGTGAAGCTTTCTTT. Translation gives CASSPPGAKGEAFF. The full variable domain, with the rest looked up from reference TRBV18 and TRBJ1-1, is NAGVMQNPRHLVRRRGQEARLRCSPMKGHSHVYWYRQLPEEGLKFMVYLQKENIIDESGMPKERFSAEFPKEGPSILRIQQVVRGDSAAYFCASSPPGAKGEAFFGQGTRLTVV.

The chain is built from TRBV28 and TRBJ2-7; D may be TRBD1 or TRBD2 (5 bases each). Between the trimmed V and J ends, which lost 10 bases and 1 base, there was a span of 20 bases. The CDR3 has 15 residues. CDR1 and CDR2 (germline): MDHEN, SYDVKM. The CDR3 DNA is TGTGCCACTAAACAAACCGGGGCGATTTCCTACGAGCAGTACTTC. This encodes CATKQTGAISYEQYF.

The rearrangement joins TRBV5-4 to TRBJ1-5, with D uncertain. This CDR3 spans 16 amino acids. Trimming cost V 0 bases and J 8 bases, with 18 bases left between them. The germline gives CDR1 SGHNT, CDR2 YYREEE (reference sequence). The CDR3 nucleotides read TGTGCCAGCAGCTTGGAGCCCACCGGAGCTTTGGAGCCCCAGCATTTT. Protein: CASSLEPTGALEPQHF.

The chain combines TRBV6-1 with TRBJ1-2; 8 bases are shared with TRBD1. The CDR3 is made up of 12 amino acids. The trim removed 11 bases at V and 4 bases at J, leaving 6 bases unmatched. The germline CDR1 and CDR2 sequences are MNHNS and SASEGT. The CDR3 loop reads CAGQGGSYGYTF. In DNA form, the CDR3 reads TGTGCCGGACAGGGAGGGAGCTATGGCTACACCTTC.